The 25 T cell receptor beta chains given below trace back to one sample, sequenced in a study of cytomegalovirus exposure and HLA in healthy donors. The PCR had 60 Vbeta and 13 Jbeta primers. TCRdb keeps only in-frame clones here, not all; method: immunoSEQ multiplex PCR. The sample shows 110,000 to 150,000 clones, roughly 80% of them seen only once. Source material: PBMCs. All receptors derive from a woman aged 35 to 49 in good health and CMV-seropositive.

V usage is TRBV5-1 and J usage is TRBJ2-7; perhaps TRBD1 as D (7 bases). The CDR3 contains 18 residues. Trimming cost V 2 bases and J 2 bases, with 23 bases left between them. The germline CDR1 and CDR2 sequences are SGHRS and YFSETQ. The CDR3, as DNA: TGCGCCAGCAGCTTTACCCCGCTTTCAGGAGGGGGCCCCTACGAGCAGTACTTC. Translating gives CASSFTPLSGGGPYEQYF. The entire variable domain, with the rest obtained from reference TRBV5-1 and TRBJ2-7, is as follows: KAGVTQTPRYLIKTRGQQVTLSCSPISGHRSVSWYQQTPGQGLQFLFEYFSETQRNKGNFPGRFSGRQFSNSRSEMNVSTLELGDSALYLCASSFTPLSGGGPYEQYFGPGTRLTVT.

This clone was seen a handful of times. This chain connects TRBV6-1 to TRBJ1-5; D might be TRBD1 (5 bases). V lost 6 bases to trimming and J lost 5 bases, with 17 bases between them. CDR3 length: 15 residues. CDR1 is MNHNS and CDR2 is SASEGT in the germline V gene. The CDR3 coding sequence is TGTGCCAGCAGGACTTCGTTGGAGGGGTATCAGCCCCAGCATTTT. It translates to CASRTSLEGYQPQHF.

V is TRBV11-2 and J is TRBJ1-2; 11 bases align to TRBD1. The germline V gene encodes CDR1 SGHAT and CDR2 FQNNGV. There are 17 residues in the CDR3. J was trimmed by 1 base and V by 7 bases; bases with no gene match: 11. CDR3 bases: TGTGCCAGCACCGCCGGGACAGGGGGATCGGGTAACTATGGCTACACCTTC. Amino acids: CASTAGTGGSGNYGYTF.

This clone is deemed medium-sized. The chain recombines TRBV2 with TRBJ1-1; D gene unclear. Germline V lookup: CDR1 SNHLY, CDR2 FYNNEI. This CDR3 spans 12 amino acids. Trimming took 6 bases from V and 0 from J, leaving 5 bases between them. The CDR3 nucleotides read TGTGCCAGCAGCCCGTTGAACACTGAAGCTTTCTTT. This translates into CASSPLNTEAFF. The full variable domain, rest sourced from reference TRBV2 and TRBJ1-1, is EPEVTQTPSHQVTQMGQEVILRCVPISNHLYFYWYRQILGQKVEFLVSFYNNEISEKSEIFDDQFSVERPDGSNFTLKIRSTKLEDSAMYFCASSPLNTEAFFGQGTRLTVV.

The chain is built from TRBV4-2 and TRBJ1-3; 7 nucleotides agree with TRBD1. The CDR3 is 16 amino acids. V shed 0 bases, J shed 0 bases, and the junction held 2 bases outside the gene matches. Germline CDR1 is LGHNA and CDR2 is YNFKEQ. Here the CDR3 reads CASSQDGTASGNTIYF. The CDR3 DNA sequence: TGTGCCAGCAGCCAAGATGGGACAGCCTCTGGAAACACCATATATTTT.

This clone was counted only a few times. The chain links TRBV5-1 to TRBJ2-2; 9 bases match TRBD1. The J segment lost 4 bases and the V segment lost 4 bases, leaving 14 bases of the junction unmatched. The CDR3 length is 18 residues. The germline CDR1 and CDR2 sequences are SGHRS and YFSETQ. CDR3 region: CASSPRQGDEFFTGELFF. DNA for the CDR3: TGCGCCAGCAGCCCCAGACAGGGGGATGAGTTTTTCACCGGGGAGCTGTTTTTT. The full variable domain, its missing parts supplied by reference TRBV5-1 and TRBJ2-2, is KAGVTQTPRYLIKTRGQQVTLSCSPISGHRSVSWYQQTPGQGLQFLFEYFSETQRNKGNFPGRFSGRQFSNSRSEMNVSTLELGDSALYLCASSPRQGDEFFTGELFFGEGSRLTVL.

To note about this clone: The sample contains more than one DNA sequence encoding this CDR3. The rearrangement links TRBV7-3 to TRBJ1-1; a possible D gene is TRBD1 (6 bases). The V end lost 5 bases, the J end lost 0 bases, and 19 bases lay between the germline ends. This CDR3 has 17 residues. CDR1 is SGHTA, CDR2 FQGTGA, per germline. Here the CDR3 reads CASSQFPGHFMNTEAFF. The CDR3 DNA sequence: TGTGCCAGCAGCCAATTCCCGGGACATTTTATGAACACTGAAGCTTTCTTT.

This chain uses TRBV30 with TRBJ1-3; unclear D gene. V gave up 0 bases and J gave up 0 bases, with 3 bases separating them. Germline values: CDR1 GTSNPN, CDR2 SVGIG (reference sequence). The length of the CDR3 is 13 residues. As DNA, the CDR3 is TGTGCCTGGAGTGTGGCCTCTGGAAACACCATATATTTT. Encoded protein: CAWSVASGNTIYF. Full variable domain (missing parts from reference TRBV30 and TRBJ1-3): SQTIHQWPATLVQPVGSPLSLECTVEGTSNPNLYWYRQAAGRGLQLLFYSVGIGQISSEVPQNLSASRPQDRQFILSSKKLLLSDSGFYLCAWSVASGNTIYFGEGSWLTVV.

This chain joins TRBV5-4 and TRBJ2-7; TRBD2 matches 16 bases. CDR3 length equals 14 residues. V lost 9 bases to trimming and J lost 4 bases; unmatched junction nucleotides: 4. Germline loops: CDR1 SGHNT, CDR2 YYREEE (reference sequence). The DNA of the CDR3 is TGTGCCATCGGGACTAGCGGGGGGGCTTACGAGCAGTACTTC. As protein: CAIGTSGGAYEQYF.

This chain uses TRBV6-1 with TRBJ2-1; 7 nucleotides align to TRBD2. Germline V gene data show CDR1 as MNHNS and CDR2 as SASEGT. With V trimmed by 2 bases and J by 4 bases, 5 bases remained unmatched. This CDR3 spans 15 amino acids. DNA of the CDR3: TGTGCCAGCAGTGAATGGTCTAGCGGATACAATGAGCAGTTCTTC. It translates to CASSEWSSGYNEQFF.

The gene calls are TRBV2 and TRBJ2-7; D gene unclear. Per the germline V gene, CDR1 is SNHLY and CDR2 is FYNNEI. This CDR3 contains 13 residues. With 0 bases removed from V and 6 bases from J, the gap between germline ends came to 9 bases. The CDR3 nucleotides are TGTGCCAGCAGTGAAGCCGCCGGCGGCGAGCAGTACTTC. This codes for CASSEAAGGEQYF.

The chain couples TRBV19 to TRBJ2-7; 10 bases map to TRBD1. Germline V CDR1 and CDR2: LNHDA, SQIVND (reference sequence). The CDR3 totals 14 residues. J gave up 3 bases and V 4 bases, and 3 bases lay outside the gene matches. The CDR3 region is CASSRTGGNYEQYF. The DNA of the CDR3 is TGTGCCAGTAGTAGGACAGGGGGGAACTACGAGCAGTACTTC. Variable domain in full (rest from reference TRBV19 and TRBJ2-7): DGGITQSPKYLFRKEGQNVTLSCEQNLNHDAMYWYRQDPGQGLRLIYYSQIVNDFQKGDIAEGYSVSREKKESFPLTVTSAQKNPTAFYLCASSRTGGNYEQYFGPGTRLTVT.

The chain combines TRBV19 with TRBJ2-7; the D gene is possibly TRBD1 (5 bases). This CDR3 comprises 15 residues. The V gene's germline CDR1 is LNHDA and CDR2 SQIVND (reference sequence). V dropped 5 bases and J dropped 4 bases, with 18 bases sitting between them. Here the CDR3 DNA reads TGTGCCAGTAGTCTCTCCCTGGGGCAGCAATACGAGCAGTACTTC. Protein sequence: CASSLSLGQQYEQYF. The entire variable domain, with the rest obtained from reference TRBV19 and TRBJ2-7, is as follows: DGGITQSPKYLFRKEGQNVTLSCEQNLNHDAMYWYRQDPGQGLRLIYYSQIVNDFQKGDIAEGYSVSREKKESFPLTVTSAQKNPTAFYLCASSLSLGQQYEQYFGPGTRLTVT.

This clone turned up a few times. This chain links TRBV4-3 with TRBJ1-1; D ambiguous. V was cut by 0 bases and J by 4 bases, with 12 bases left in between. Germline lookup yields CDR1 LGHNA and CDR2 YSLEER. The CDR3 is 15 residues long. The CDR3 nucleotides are TGCGCCAGCAGCCAAGAATCCACGGGGAGCACTGAAGCTTTCTTT. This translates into CASSQESTGSTEAFF.

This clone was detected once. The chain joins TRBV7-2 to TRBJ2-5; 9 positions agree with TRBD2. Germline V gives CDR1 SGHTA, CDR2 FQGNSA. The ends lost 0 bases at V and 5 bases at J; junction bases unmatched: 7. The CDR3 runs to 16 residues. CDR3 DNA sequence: TGTGCCAGCAGCTTAGCGGGGCGGGGGGGCTTGGAGACCCAGTACTTC. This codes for CASSLAGRGGLETQYF.

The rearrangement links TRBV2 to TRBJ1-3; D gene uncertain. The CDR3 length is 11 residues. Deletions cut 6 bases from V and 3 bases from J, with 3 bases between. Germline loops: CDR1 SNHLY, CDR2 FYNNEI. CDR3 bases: TGTGCCAGCAGCCTTGGAAACACCATATATTTT. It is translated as CASSLGNTIYF.

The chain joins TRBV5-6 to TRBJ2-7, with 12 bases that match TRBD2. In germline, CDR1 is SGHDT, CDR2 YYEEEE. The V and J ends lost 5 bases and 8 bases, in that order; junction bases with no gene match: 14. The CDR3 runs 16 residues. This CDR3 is CASSADLRTSGTKQYF. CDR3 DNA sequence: TGTGCCAGCAGTGCGGATTTACGGACTAGCGGGACGAAGCAGTACTTC.

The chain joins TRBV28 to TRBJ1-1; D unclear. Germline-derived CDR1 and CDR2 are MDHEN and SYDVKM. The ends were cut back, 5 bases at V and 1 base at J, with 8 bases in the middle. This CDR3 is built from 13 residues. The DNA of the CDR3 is TGTGCCAGCAGTCCGCAGGAGAACACTGAAGCTTTCTTT. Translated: CASSPQENTEAFF.

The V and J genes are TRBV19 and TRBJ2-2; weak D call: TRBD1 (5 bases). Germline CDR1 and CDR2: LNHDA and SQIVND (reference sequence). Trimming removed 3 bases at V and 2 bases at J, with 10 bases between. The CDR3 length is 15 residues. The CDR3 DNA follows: TGTGCCAGTAGTATCTCCAGGGTCAACACCGGGGAGCTGTTTTTT. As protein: CASSISRVNTGELFF.

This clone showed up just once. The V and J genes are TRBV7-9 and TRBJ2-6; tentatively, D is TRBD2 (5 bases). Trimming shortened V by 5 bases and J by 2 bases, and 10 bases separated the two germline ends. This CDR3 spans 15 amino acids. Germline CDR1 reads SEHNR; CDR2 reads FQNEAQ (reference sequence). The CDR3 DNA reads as TGTGCCAGCAGCCCCCCCGGGGCTGGGGCCAACGTCCTGACTTTC. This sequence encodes CASSPPGAGANVLTF.

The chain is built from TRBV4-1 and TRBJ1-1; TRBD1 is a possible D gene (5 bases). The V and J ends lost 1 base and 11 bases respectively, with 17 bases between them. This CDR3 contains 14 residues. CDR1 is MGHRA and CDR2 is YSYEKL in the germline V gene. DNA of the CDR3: TGCGCCAGCAGCCAAGCGACAGTGAGGAGAACGGCTTTCTTT. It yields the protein CASSQATVRRTAFF.

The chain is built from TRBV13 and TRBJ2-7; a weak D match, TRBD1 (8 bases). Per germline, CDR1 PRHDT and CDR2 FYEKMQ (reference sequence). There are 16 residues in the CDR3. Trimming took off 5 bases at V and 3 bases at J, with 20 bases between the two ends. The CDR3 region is CASSSIQGGDLYEQYF. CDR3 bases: TGTGCCAGCAGCAGTATACAGGGGGGGGACCTCTACGAGCAGTACTTC.

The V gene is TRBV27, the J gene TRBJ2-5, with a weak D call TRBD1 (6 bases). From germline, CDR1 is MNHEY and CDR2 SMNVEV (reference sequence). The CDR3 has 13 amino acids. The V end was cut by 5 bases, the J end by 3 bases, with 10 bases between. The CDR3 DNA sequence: TGTGCCAGCAGTCCCCAGGGGAAAGAGACCCAGTACTTC. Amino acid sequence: CASSPQGKETQYF.

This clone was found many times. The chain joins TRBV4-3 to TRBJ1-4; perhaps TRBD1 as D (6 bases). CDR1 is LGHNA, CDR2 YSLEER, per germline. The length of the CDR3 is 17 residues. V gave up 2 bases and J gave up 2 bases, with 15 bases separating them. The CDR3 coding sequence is TGCGCCAGCAGCCAACACCCCCAGACAGGCACTAATGAAAAACTGTTTTTT. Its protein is CASSQHPQTGTNEKLFF.

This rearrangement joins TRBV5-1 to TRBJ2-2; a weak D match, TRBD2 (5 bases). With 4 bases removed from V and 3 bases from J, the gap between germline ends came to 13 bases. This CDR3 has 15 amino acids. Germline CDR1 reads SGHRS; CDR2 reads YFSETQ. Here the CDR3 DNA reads TGCGCCAGCAGCGAAAGGGCCGGGGACACCGGGGAGCTGTTTTTT. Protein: CASSERAGDTGELFF. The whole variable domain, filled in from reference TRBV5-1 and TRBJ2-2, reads KAGVTQTPRYLIKTRGQQVTLSCSPISGHRSVSWYQQTPGQGLQFLFEYFSETQRNKGNFPGRFSGRQFSNSRSEMNVSTLELGDSALYLCASSERAGDTGELFFGEGSRLTVL.